The entry below gives a single T cell receptor beta chain sequence along with its context. Its antigen remains unidentified. Described treatment: roughly 18 received Ad26.COV2.S at low or high dose, single or two shots; 5 received placebo; per-sample allocation not given. After the first vaccine or placebo injection, samples were drawn on day 63. Profiling relied on immunoSEQ multiplex PCR, and the TCRdb table lists in-frame clones only, not all of them. The sample gives about 400,000 clones, roughly four fifths of which show up once; just under 7.5% is in the top ten. The sample comes from a study of Ad26.COV2.S vaccination and SARS-CoV-2 variants. General study findings and limits: Reported post-vaccination CD8+ and CD4+ T cell responses to spike showed substantial breadth.

V was clipped by 4 bases and J by 3 bases; unmatched bases: 5. Germline V gene sequence: CDR1 WNHNN, CDR2 SYGVQD (reference sequence). The CDR3 runs to 15 residues. This sequence was found in a person between 18 and 65 years old who received the Ad26.COV2.S COVID-19 vaccine or a placebo. The J gene is TRBJ2-1, the V gene TRBV10-1, with 8 bases identical to TRBD1. The starting material was peripheral blood, obtained in a trial of Ad26.COV2.S vaccine versus placebo. The CDR3 spells CASSAGTGGYNEQFF. As DNA, the CDR3 is TGCGCCAGCAGTGCCGGGACAGGTGGCTACAATGAGCAGTTCTTC.